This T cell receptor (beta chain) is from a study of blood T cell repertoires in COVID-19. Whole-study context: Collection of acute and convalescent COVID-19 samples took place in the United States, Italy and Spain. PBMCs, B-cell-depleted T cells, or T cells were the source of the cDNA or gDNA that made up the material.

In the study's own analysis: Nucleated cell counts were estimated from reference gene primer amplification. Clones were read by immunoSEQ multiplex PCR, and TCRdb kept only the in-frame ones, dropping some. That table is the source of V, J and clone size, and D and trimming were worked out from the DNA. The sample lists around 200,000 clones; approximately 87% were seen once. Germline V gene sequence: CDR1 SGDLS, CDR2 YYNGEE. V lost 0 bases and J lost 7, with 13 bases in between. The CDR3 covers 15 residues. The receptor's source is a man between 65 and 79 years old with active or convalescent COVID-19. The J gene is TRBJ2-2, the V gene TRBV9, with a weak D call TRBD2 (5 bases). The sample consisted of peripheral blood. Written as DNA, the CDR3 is TGTGCCAGCAGCGTAGCGCCCCGGGAACACGGGGAGCTGTTTTTT. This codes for CASSVAPREHGELFF. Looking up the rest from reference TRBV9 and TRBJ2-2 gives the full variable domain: DSGVTQTPKHLITATGQRVTLRCSPRSGDLSVYWYQQSLDQGLQFLIQYYNGEERAKGNILERFSAQQFPDLHSELNLSSLELGDSALYFCASSVAPREHGELFFGEGSRLTVL.